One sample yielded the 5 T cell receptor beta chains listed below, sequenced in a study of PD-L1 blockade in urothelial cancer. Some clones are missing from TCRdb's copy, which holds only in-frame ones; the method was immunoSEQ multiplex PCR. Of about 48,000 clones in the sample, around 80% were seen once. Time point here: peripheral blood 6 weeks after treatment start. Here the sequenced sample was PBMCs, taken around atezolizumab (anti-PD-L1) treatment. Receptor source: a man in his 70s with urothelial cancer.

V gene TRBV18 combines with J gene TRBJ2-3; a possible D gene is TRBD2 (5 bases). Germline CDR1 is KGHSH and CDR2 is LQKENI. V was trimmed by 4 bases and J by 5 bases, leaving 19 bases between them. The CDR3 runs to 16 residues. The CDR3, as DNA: TGTGCCAGCTCACGATCGAGTGGGAGTCAGCAAGATACGCAGTATTTT. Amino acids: CASSRSSGSQQDTQYF.

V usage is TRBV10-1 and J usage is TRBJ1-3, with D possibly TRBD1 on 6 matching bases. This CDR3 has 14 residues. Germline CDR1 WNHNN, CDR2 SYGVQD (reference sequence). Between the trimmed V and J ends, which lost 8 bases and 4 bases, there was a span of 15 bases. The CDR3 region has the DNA TGCGCCAGCTCTACAGGGAATCCGGGAAACACCATATATTTT. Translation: CASSTGNPGNTIYF.

Written as DNA, the CDR3 is TGCGCCAGCAGTGAGCCATTAGCGGGAGTCCGCACAGATACGCAGTATTTT. This codes for CASSEPLAGVRTDTQYF. This chain joins TRBV10-2 and TRBJ2-3; TRBD2 aligns across 9 bases. V lost 2 bases to trimming and J lost 1 base; unmatched junction nucleotides: 7. Germline V gene lookup returns CDR1 WSHSY and CDR2 SAAADI. This CDR3 contains 17 residues.

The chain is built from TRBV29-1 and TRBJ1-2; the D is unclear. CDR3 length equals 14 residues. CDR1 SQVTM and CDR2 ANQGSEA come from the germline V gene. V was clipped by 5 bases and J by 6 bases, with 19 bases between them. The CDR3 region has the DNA TGCAGCGTTTCCGGGTCCCGCGCCTTTGATGGCTACACCTTC. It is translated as CSVSGSRAFDGYTF.

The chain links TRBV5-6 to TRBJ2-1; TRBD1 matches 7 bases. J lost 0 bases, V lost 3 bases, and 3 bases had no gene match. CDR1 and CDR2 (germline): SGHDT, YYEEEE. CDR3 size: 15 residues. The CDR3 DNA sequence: TGTGCCAGCAGCTACCGGGACAGCTCCTACAATGAGCAGTTCTTC. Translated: CASSYRDSSYNEQFF.